This passage covers 12 T cell receptor beta chains from one sample sequenced in a study of blood T cell repertoires in COVID-19. The repertoire was sequenced with immunoSEQ multiplex PCR; TCRdb's copy has only in-frame clones and lacks some. Found here are roughly 350,000 clones, more than 85% of them singletons; the top ten hold roughly 18%. Material: PBMCs or T cells enriched from blood (not recorded which). Receptors originate from a woman aged 25 to 45 who had recovered from COVID-19.

The chain carries TRBV10-3 and TRBJ1-2; D is possibly TRBD1 (5 bases). CDR3 size: 12 residues. Germline V gene data show CDR1 as ENHRY and CDR2 as SYGVKD. V gave up 2 bases and J gave up 8 bases, with 9 bases separating them. The CDR3 DNA reads as TGTGCCATCAGTGAGGGGACTCCAGGCTACACCTTC. This gives the protein CAISEGTPGYTF.

This chain's CDR3 is CASNPPDRDGEQYF. The CDR3 DNA is TGTGCCAGCAATCCCCCCGACAGGGATGGGGAGCAGTACTTC. The chain recombines TRBV27 with TRBJ2-7; TRBD1 matches 7 bases. Germline assignment: CDR1 MNHEY and CDR2 SMNVEV (reference sequence). CDR3 length equals 14 residues. V trimming: 7 bases; J trimming: 7 bases; junction bases outside the gene matches: 13.

The CDR3, as DNA: TGTGCCAGCAGCACCTACAGGGGCCAAGAGACCCAGTACTTC. It translates to CASSTYRGQETQYF. The chain has TRBV7-6 and TRBJ2-5; TRBD1 agrees at 7 bases. The germline V gene has CDR1 SGHVS and CDR2 FNYEAQ. Germline trimming cut 5 bases from V and 1 base from J; bases unmatched to any gene: 4. This CDR3 is built from 14 residues. Combining the CDR3 with reference TRBV7-6 and TRBJ2-5 gives the whole variable domain GAGVSQSPRYKVTKRGQDVALRCDPISGHVSLYWYRQALGQGPEFLTYFNYEAQQDKSGLPNDRFSAERPEGSISTLTIQRTEQRDSAMYRCASSTYRGQETQYFGPGTRLLVL.

The chain employs TRBV28 and TRBJ1-2; 10 bases fit TRBD1. V lost 6 bases, J lost 7 bases, and 2 bases stayed unmatched. The CDR3 loop spans 12 amino acids. Germline CDR1 and CDR2: MDHEN and SYDVKM. The CDR3 sequence: CASRDRGFGYTF. The CDR3 DNA is TGTGCCAGCAGGGACAGGGGGTTTGGCTACACCTTC.

This chain joins TRBV19 and TRBJ1-2, with 8 nucleotides matching TRBD1. The ends lost 2 bases at V and 8 bases at J; junction bases unmatched: 7. Looked up from germline, CDR1 is LNHDA and CDR2 is SQIVND (reference sequence). The CDR3 contains 14 residues. The CDR3 DNA sequence: TGTGCCAGTAGTATACAGGGGGCGAGAGACGGCTACACCTTC. Its protein is CASSIQGARDGYTF.

V and J are TRBV6-5 and TRBJ1-5; D ambiguous. The CDR3 sequence is 14 residues long. Per germline, CDR1 MNHEY and CDR2 SVGAGI. V lost 2 bases and J 5 bases, leaving 10 bases between the germline ends. CDR3 DNA: TGTGCCAGCAGTTACGGGCCTGCCGATCAGCCCCAGCATTTT. Amino acid sequence: CASSYGPADQPQHF.

The rearrangement uses TRBV13 and TRBJ2-1; D remains ambiguous. The CDR3 has 15 amino acids. Between the trimmed V and J ends, which lost 7 bases and 0 bases, there was a span of 13 bases. Germline V lookup: CDR1 PRHDT, CDR2 FYEKMQ (reference sequence). CDR3 amino acids: CASTTWSSSYNEQFF. The CDR3 DNA sequence: TGTGCCAGCACCACGTGGAGCAGCTCCTACAATGAGCAGTTCTTC. The full variable domain, in which reference TRBV13 and TRBJ2-1 provide the parts outside the CDR3, is AAGVIQSPRHLIKEKRETATLKCYPIPRHDTVYWYQQGPGQDPQFLISFYEKMQSDKGSIPDRFSAQQFSDYHSELNMSSLELGDSALYFCASTTWSSSYNEQFFGPGTRLTVL.

The chain links TRBV5-1 to TRBJ2-3; D perhaps matches TRBD2 (5 bases). V lost 4 bases to trimming and J lost 0 bases, with 12 bases between them. The CDR3 is 15 amino acids. Germline CDR1 SGHRS, CDR2 YFSETQ. CDR3 in amino acids: CASSLATGSTDTQYF. For the CDR3, the DNA is TGCGCCAGCAGCCTTGCGACGGGAAGCACAGATACGCAGTATTTT.

J is TRBJ1-5 and V is TRBV29-1, with 9 nucleotides matching TRBD1. The CDR3 length is 21 residues. Germline assignment: CDR1 SQVTM and CDR2 ANQGSEA. The ends lost 0 bases at V and 0 bases at J; junction bases unmatched: 18. Here the CDR3 reads CSVEDTNPRGQGKSSNQPQHF. In nucleotides, the CDR3 is TGCAGCGTTGAAGATACTAATCCCCGAGGACAGGGGAAATCTAGCAATCAGCCCCAGCATTTT.

The rearrangement uses TRBV7-2 and TRBJ1-4; weak D call: TRBD1 (5 bases). Germline V gene sequence: CDR1 SGHTA, CDR2 FQGNSA. V lost 3 bases, J lost 8 bases, and 13 bases lay in between. This CDR3 has 14 residues. The CDR3 protein is CASSLTDRTEKLFF. DNA for the CDR3: TGTGCCAGCAGCTTGACAGACAGAACAGAAAAACTGTTTTTT.

V gene TRBV15 combines with J gene TRBJ2-1, with 9 bases matching TRBD2. Germline lookup yields CDR1 LNHNV and CDR2 YYDKDF (reference sequence). The length of the CDR3 is 16 residues. Losses at the gene ends were 5 bases for V and 5 bases for J; bases not matched to a gene: 10. This CDR3 is CATSEPGLANDNEQFF. In nucleotides, the CDR3 is TGTGCCACCAGCGAACCGGGACTAGCTAACGACAATGAGCAGTTCTTC.

The rearrangement links TRBV30 to TRBJ2-2, with unresolved D. Between the trimmed V and J ends, which lost 2 bases and 7 bases, there was a span of 8 bases. Looked up from germline, CDR1 is GTSNPN and CDR2 is SVGIG (reference sequence). The CDR3 totals 12 residues. CDR3 sequence: CAWSIPFGELFF. Written as DNA, the CDR3 is TGTGCCTGGAGTATCCCATTCGGGGAGCTGTTTTTT.